Shown below are 3 T cell receptor beta chains from a single sample sequenced in a study of Tregs in tolerant kidney transplant recipients. The nonmyeloablative bone marrow transplants came from related graft donors, with transient mixed chimerism. Profiled with immunoSEQ multiplex PCR; TCRdb holds only in-frame clones, not every one. This sample has about 90,000 clones, with more than 85% found just once. Sequences were derived from CD4+ T cells from blood (PBMCs), sampled 12 months after the transplant. The receptors here all came from a human patient who received a combined kidney and bone marrow transplant. The graft donor may account for some of the T cells.

This chain links TRBV7-2 with TRBJ2-5; 10 bases map to TRBD1. Per germline, CDR1 SGHTA and CDR2 FQGNSA. Unmatched junction bases numbered 4, after V lost 1 base and J lost 5 bases. CDR3 length: 15 residues. CDR3 region: CASSLVGDRGETQYF. The CDR3, as DNA: TGTGCCAGCAGCTTAGTTGGGGACAGGGGTGAGACCCAGTACTTC.

This chain uses TRBV5-1 with TRBJ2-3, with 11 nucleotides matching TRBD2. Germline-derived CDR1 and CDR2 are SGHRS and YFSETQ. The V segment lost 0 bases and the J segment 5 bases; nucleotides outside the gene matches: 8. CDR3 size: 17 residues. CDR3 DNA: TGCGCCAGCAGCTTGGTCATCGCTAGCGGGGGGCAAGATACGCAGTATTTT. Amino acids: CASSLVIASGGQDTQYF.

Concerning this clone: The junction departs from the called germline gene at one end, perhaps through a read error. This chain uses TRBV28 with TRBJ2-1; TRBD2 might be the D (6 bases). The CDR3 has 12 residues. Germline CDR1 reads MDHEN; CDR2 reads SYDVKM. The CDR3 nucleotides are TGTGCCAGCAGTTCCGGGACTCCCGCTGAGCTCTTC. Its protein is CASSSGTPAELF. The entire variable domain, with the rest obtained from reference TRBV28 and TRBJ2-1, is as follows: DVKVTQSSRYLVKRTGEKVFLECVQDMDHENMFWYRQDPGLGLRLIYFSYDVKMKEKGDIPEGYSVSREKKERFSLILESASTNQTSMYLCASSSGTPAELFGPGTRLTVL.